The entry that follows covers one TCR beta chain sequence. Its antigen specificity is not known. Base-call qualities are not available, and no considerably larger clone is one nucleotide away. This sample stems from a study of OX40 agonist ivuxolimab in advanced cancers. Turning to the overall study: Ivuxolimab was an agonistic, fully human IgG2 monoclonal antibody directed against OX40 (CD134), a costimulatory receptor. Of the 50 to 55 dose-escalation patients, hepatocellular carcinoma was present in approximately 20, melanoma in about 15, renal cell carcinoma in 9 and head and neck cancer in 9. In the dose-escalation cohort, 82.7% of patients were male, and the mean age was approximately 60 years, with a range of roughly 23 to 85. Prior anti-PD-1, anti-PD-L1 or anti-CTLA-4 therapy was permitted, and checkpoint inhibitors had been received by 30% to 40% of dose-escalation patients. The monotherapy dose-escalation portion (N of about 47 patients) of the phase I ivuxolimab trial is reported in the paper. Three dose-escalation patients achieved partial responses, one with hepatocellular carcinoma and two with cutaneous melanoma. The purpose of peripheral TCRbeta sequencing was to test whether ivuxolimab changed TCR sequence diversity and led to clonal T-cell expansion. Intravenous ivuxolimab was administered to patients every 2 weeks at six dose levels: 0.01, 0.1, 0.3, 1.5, 3 and 10 mg/kg.

Patients with autoimmune disease history or receiving systemic immunosuppression were excluded from the trial. In every dose cohort, peripheral blood was drawn for TCR sequencing at baseline, cycle 4 day 1, and cycle 7 day 1. Samples were obtained from an open-label, multicenter, first-in-human phase I dose-escalation trial of ivuxolimab. The trial enrolled adults with locally advanced or metastatic head and neck squamous cell, hepatocellular, melanoma or renal cell carcinoma. Before TCR sequencing, CD4+ T cells and CD8+ T cells were sorted from peripheral blood as separate populations. On the study overall, not on this receptor specifically: The antigen specificity of the peripheral T cells that underwent clonal expansion was not determined. Low levels of normalized T-cell clonal expansion were also seen in some nonresponding patients. In the 0.1-3.0 mg/kg groups, partial responders were among the patients with the lowest normalized peripheral clonal expansion, particularly in CD8+ T cells. After ivuxolimab, CD8+ T cells had more expanded clones than CD4+ T cells on average. At doses from 0.1 to 3.0 mg/kg, clonal expansion was seen in both CD4+ and CD8+ blood T cells between baseline and week 6.

Sequences SGHRS (CDR1) and YFSETQ (CDR2) are obtained from the germline V gene. The CDR3 starts with the cysteine, ends with the phenylalanine, and has 15 residues. The DNA shown is the 45-base CDR3, in frame from base 1. Trimming costs V 0 bases and J 0 bases, and their ends lie 9 bases apart. Genomic DNA was extracted from sorted cells for sequencing of the TCRbeta CDR3 region. The immunoSEQ Assay was used to sequence the TCRbeta CDR3 regions. TCRdb retrieved this table from immuneACCESS and kept in-frame rearrangements only. Not all clones are present; in checked studies, unresolved V genes account for under half, and no reason is known for the remainder. Within this sample are 80,000 to 95,000 clones, with roughly 80% of them counted one time only. The top ten hold approximately 2% of the sample.

The chain employs TRBV5-1 and TRBJ1-1; TRBD1 could be the D gene, as 5 bases match. The clonotype was recovered from an adult with an advanced solid tumor such as melanoma, head and neck, liver or kidney cancer. Here the sequenced sample was CD4+ or CD8+ T cells sorted from blood, taken in a trial of the OX40 agonist ivuxolimab. The CDR3 sequence is CASSLAGGMNTEAFF. In nucleotide form, the sequence is TGCGCCAGCAGCTTGGCTGGGGGGATGAACACTGAAGCTTTCTTT.